This TCR beta chain originates from a study of blood T cell repertoires in COVID-19. As for the study in general: The United States, Italy and Spain supplied acute and convalescent COVID-19 samples. T cells, B-cell-depleted T cells, or PBMCs supplied cDNA or gDNA.

In the original processing: Reference gene primer amplification in the assay estimated nucleated cell counts. The protocol was immunoSEQ multiplex PCR, while the TCRdb copy is restricted to in-frame clones and leaves out a portion. Clonal size and the V and J genes are those of that table, whereas D and trimming came from the DNA. The sample shows 130,000 to 150,000 clones, 84% of them seen only once. This clone was picked up a small number of times. The germline V and J ends were trimmed by 10 bases and 5 bases, with 14 bases remaining between them. Germline V gene data show CDR1 as MNHEY and CDR2 as SMNVEV (reference sequence). The CDR3 loop spans 13 amino acids.

The sequence was collected from a woman aged 80 or older in a cohort sampled during active or convalescent COVID-19. The V and J genes are TRBV27 and TRBJ2-2; D remains ambiguous. Specimen: peripheral blood. CDR3 residues: CAILVRSTGELFF. DNA of the CDR3: TGTGCCATTCTCGTCCGGAGTACCGGGGAGCTGTTTTTT.